The T cell receptor beta chain under discussion was sequenced for a study of cytomegalovirus exposure and HLA in healthy donors. Study details: Of over 300 genotyped donors, roughly 80% clustered with self-reported Caucasian donors.

With 60 Vbeta and 13 Jbeta primers, the PCR was carried out. Produced via immunoSEQ multiplex PCR; TCRdb's table is partial and in-frame only. The sample carries 150,000 to 200,000 clones, 65% to 80% recorded once. General study results and limits: Differences between HLA loci emerged in a later analysis of TCR association rates, with DRB1 most and HLA-C fewest.

This clone was seen once. The antigen is undetermined. Trimming pared 4 bases from V and 3 bases from J, leaving 9 bases between. The germline gives CDR1 SEHNR, CDR2 FQNEAQ (reference sequence). This CDR3 has 13 residues. This sequence originates from a woman aged 25-40 years in good health and CMV-seropositive. The source material was PBMCs. This chain joins TRBV7-9 and TRBJ1-1, with D unresolved. CDR3 coding DNA: TGTGCCAGCAGCTCCATTACGGACACTGAAGCTTTCTTT. Residues: CASSSITDTEAFF.